This passage covers 9 T cell receptor beta chains from one sample sequenced in a study of T cell repertoires in cytomegalovirus infection. TCRdb re-called the reads with MiXCR, one entry per CDR3 protein. The table shows some 300,000 distinct CDR3 sequences, with about 13% occurring only once. The sequencing input was PBMCs. Receptor source: a human donor in good health (CMV status not recorded). Some clones in this sample may be carry-over from other donors' samples.

This clonotype was detected many times. The gene calls are TRBV28 and TRBJ2-1, with 9 bases identical to TRBD2. Germline CDR1 and CDR2: MDHEN and SYDVKM. The trim removed 5 bases at V and 10 bases at J, leaving 6 bases unmatched. The CDR3 length is 13 residues. CDR3 residues: CASSRAGGNEQFF. As DNA, the CDR3 is TGTGCCAGCAGTAGAGCGGGAGGAAACGAGCAGTTCTTC.

This clonotype showed up just a few times. The gene calls are TRBV28 and TRBJ2-2; D gene unclear. Germline V gene lookup returns CDR1 MDHEN and CDR2 SYDVKM. CDR3 length equals 15 residues. The germline V and J ends were trimmed by 3 bases and 8 bases, with 16 bases remaining between them. The CDR3 DNA sequence: TGTGCCAGCAGTTTCCAAAGACTCCAATATGGGGAGCTGTTTTTT. Translating it yields CASSFQRLQYGELFF.

V usage is TRBV19 and J usage is TRBJ2-6; the match to TRBD1 covers 8 bases. J lost 0 bases, V lost 9 bases, and 13 bases had no gene match. The CDR3 has 18 amino acids. Germline CDR1 is LNHDA and CDR2 is SQIVND (reference sequence). CDR3 residues: CASRPLGDRTSGANVLTF. CDR3 DNA: TGTGCCAGCAGACCCCTCGGGGACAGGACCTCTGGGGCCAACGTCCTGACTTTC.

This clonotype came up many times. The V gene is TRBV28, the J gene TRBJ2-3, with TRBD1 matching over 7 bases. Germline values: CDR1 MDHEN, CDR2 SYDVKM. The ends lost 6 bases at V and 2 bases at J; junction bases unmatched: 17. This CDR3 spans 18 amino acids. CDR3 nucleotide sequence: TGTGCCAGCAGCTCCGGGACAGAGGAGGCCCCGTACACAGATACGCAGTATTTT. Translation: CASSSGTEEAPYTDTQYF. Variable domain in full (rest from reference TRBV28 and TRBJ2-3): DVKVTQSSRYLVKRTGEKVFLECVQDMDHENMFWYRQDPGLGLRLIYFSYDVKMKEKGDIPEGYSVSREKKERFSLILESASTNQTSMYLCASSSGTEEAPYTDTQYFGPGTRLTVL.

Ten or more counts support this clonotype. CDR3 sequence reads: CASSHGESGNTEAFF. The DNA of the CDR3 is TGCGCCAGCAGCCATGGGGAGTCGGGGAACACTGAAGCTTTCTTT. This sequence joins TRBV4-1 and TRBJ1-1; D not certain. Trimming left V 3 bases short and J 1 base short, with 12 bases between. This CDR3 region has 15 residues. Germline assignment: CDR1 MGHRA and CDR2 YSYEKL.

This clonotype appeared many times. Germline is not matched at one junction end, which may reflect a read error. The J gene is TRBJ2-2, the V gene TRBV11-2; a possible D gene is TRBD1 (5 bases). This CDR3 has 14 amino acids. The germline CDR1 and CDR2 sequences are SGHAT and FQNNGV. CDR3 DNA: TGTGCCAGCATCTTATGGGGCACATTCGGGGAGCTGTTTTTT. Translation gives CASILWGTFGELFF.

This clonotype was counted ten times or more. This sequence joins TRBV7-3 and TRBJ2-7; TRBD2 is a possible D gene (5 bases). This CDR3 region has 13 residues. Trimming left V 3 bases short and J 1 base short, with 7 bases between. Germline values: CDR1 SGHTA, CDR2 FQGTGA. CDR3 residues: CASSFGDSYEQYF. The CDR3 DNA reads TGTGCCAGCAGCTTCGGGGATTCCTACGAGCAGTACTTC.

This clonotype was picked up many times. The genes are TRBV28 and TRBJ1-5, with 12 bases identical to TRBD1. The CDR3 spans 16 residues. V trimming: 10 bases; J trimming: 2 bases; junction bases outside the gene matches: 9. Germline V gene lookup returns CDR1 MDHEN and CDR2 SYDVKM. This CDR3 reads CATRDRGRGGNQPQHF. The DNA of the CDR3 is TGTGCCACCCGGGACAGGGGGCGCGGGGGCAATCAGCCCCAGCATTTT.

This clonotype has ten or more counts. The chain has TRBV7-8 and TRBJ2-4; D possibly corresponds to TRBD2 (5 bases). The CDR3 runs to 14 residues. Looked up from germline, CDR1 is SGHVS and CDR2 is FQNEAQ. V dropped 2 bases and J dropped 7 bases, with 12 bases sitting between them. In nucleotides, the CDR3 is TGTGCCAGCAGCTTACGCTCCACGGGGAACATTCAGTACTTC. Its translation: CASSLRSTGNIQYF.